One and the same sample provided the 20 T cell receptor beta chains below, sequenced in a study of T cell repertoires in breast cancer. An expanded emulsion RT-PCR with primers for all TCR V genes paired CD8+ T cell chains. A second nested PCR with blocking oligonucleotides suppressed unpaired genes. TCRdb processed the emulsion pairing reads anew with MiXCR; each CDR3 protein has one entry. The table records about 40,000 distinct CDR3 sequences, 45% to 55% of them present only once. The sequenced material came from CD8+ T cells. The receptor source for this set is a pool of human donors with breast cancer or a healthy control (not recorded which).

This clonotype has just a few counts. This chain uses TRBV20-1 with TRBJ1-1, with a weak D call TRBD1 (6 bases). CDR3 length equals 13 residues. Germline CDR1 DFQATT, CDR2 SNEGSKA (reference sequence). Trimming removed 6 bases from V and 3 bases from J, with 14 bases in between. The CDR3 loop is CSAATGGDTEAFF. CDR3 nucleotides: TGCAGTGCCGCGACTGGGGGCGACACTGAAGCTTTCTTT.

The table lists this clonotype with many counts. The V gene is TRBV6-1, the J gene TRBJ1-1; possibly TRBD1 for D (5 bases). The CDR3 totals 13 residues. CDR1 and CDR2 (germline): MNHNS, SASEGT. Trimming took off 2 bases at V and 8 bases at J, with 12 bases between the two ends. Here the CDR3 reads CASSEFRVSEAFF. CDR3 nucleotides: TGTGCCAGCAGTGAATTCAGGGTTTCCGAAGCTTTCTTT.

The V gene is TRBV2, the J gene TRBJ2-1, with 9 bases aligning to TRBD1. This CDR3 has 13 residues. CDR1 and CDR2 from the germline V gene are SNHLY and FYNNEI. With V trimmed by 7 bases and J by 8 bases, 6 bases remained unmatched. The CDR3 region has the DNA TGTGCCAGCAAGGGGACAGGGATCGATGAGCAGTTCTTC. Translated, it gives CASKGTGIDEQFF.

For this clonotype: A much larger clone differs from this one at a single base, so this may be a read error. The rearrangement uses TRBV6-2 or TRBV6-3 and TRBJ2-7; tentatively, D is TRBD1 or TRBD2 (5 bases each). The CDR3 length is 13 residues. CDR1 and CDR2 from the germline V gene are MNHEY and SVGEGT. Trimming took off 5 bases at V and 6 bases at J, with 14 bases between the two ends. This CDR3 reads CASSARDGCEQYF. Written as DNA, the CDR3 is TGTGCCAGCAGTGCCCGGGACGGCTGCGAGCAGTACTTC.

The sample holds a few counts of this clonotype. V is TRBV4-1 and J is TRBJ1-5; the match to TRBD1 covers 9 bases. CDR1 is MGHRA and CDR2 is YSYEKL in the germline V gene. The CDR3 is 14 amino acids. Trimming at V came to 4 bases and at J to 7 bases, leaving 5 bases not matched to a gene. The CDR3 loop is CASSPQGADQPQHF. CDR3 nucleotide sequence: TGCGCCAGCAGCCCACAGGGGGCGGACCAGCCCCAGCATTTT.

This clonotype occurred a few times. This chain uses TRBV20-1 with TRBJ2-7; TRBD2 aligns across 8 bases. After removal of 5 bases from V and 6 bases from J, the junction contained 3 bases not matched to a gene. Germline values: CDR1 DFQATT, CDR2 SNEGSKA (reference sequence). This CDR3 has 11 amino acids. CDR3 DNA sequence: TGCAGTGCTCGGAGCGGGAGCGAGCAGTACTTC. It is translated as CSARSGSEQYF.

The genes are TRBV25-1 and TRBJ2-7; no reliable D call. Trimming left V 0 bases short and J 5 bases short, with 2 bases between. This CDR3 comprises 11 residues. The germline V gene has CDR1 MGHDK and CDR2 SYGVNS. CDR3 region: CASSEYHEQYF. As DNA, the CDR3 is TGTGCCAGCAGTGAATATCACGAGCAGTACTTC.

This chain links TRBV6-5 with TRBJ1-5; 10 nucleotides match TRBD1. The CDR3 is 20 amino acids. The V gene end was trimmed by 7 bases and the J gene end by 3 bases; junction bases not matched to a gene: 21. CDR1 and CDR2 from the germline V gene are MNHEY and SVGAGI. The CDR3 here is CASTPEGQGQTRLHNQPQHF. Here the CDR3 DNA reads TGTGCCAGCACCCCTGAGGGACAGGGGCAGACGCGCCTACACAATCAGCCCCAGCATTTT.

This clonotype was picked up a small number of times. V gene TRBV7-3 combines with J gene TRBJ2-1, with 9 bases lining up with TRBD2. The germline V gene has CDR1 SGHTA and CDR2 FQGTGA. The CDR3 sequence is 14 residues long. V lost 2 bases to trimming and J lost 7 bases; unmatched junction nucleotides: 3. The CDR3 coding sequence is TGTGCCAGCAGCTTAGCGGGGGGGGAAAATGAGCAGTTCTTC. It codes for CASSLAGGENEQFF.

This clonotype was found many times. The V and J genes are TRBV25-1 and TRBJ1-1; the D is unclear. The ends were cut back, 7 bases at V and 10 bases at J, with 13 bases in the middle. CDR1 is MGHDK, CDR2 SYGVNS, per germline. This CDR3 contains 11 residues. The CDR3 is CASISSFGAFF. In DNA, the CDR3 is TGTGCCAGCATTAGTTCCTTTGGAGCTTTCTTT.

This clonotype has just a few counts. This chain links TRBV7-2 with TRBJ1-1; the D is unclear. Germline CDR1 is SGHTA and CDR2 is FQGNSA. V dropped 1 base and J dropped 1 base, with 4 bases sitting between them. The CDR3 is 13 residues long. The CDR3 coding sequence is TGTGCCAGCAGCTTAGGGAGGAACACTGAAGCTTTCTTT. Translation gives CASSLGRNTEAFF.

Notes on this clonotype: A read error may account for a junction end that differs from germline. The J gene is TRBJ2-1, the V gene TRBV3-1, with D maybe TRBD1 (5 bases). The CDR3 spans 12 residues. The germline V gene has CDR1 LGHDT and CDR2 YNNKEL (reference sequence). CDR3 region: CASGAYHNKQFF. CDR3 coding DNA: TGTGCCAGCGGGGCCTACCACAATAAGCAGTTCTTC.

This rearrangement joins TRBV5-5 to TRBJ2-7, with D tentatively TRBD2 (7 bases). The germline V and J ends were trimmed by 0 bases and 7 bases, with 14 bases remaining between them. The CDR3 consists of 14 residues. CDR1 is SGHKS, CDR2 YYEKEE, per germline (reference sequence). CDR3 in amino acids: CASSLVAGALEQYF. CDR3 bases: TGTGCCAGCAGCTTGGTCGCGGGGGCTTTGGAGCAGTACTTC. Combining the CDR3 with reference TRBV5-5 and TRBJ2-7 gives the whole variable domain DAGVTQSPTHLIKTRGQQVTLRCSPISGHKSVSWYQQVLGQGPQFIFQYYEKEERGRGNFPDRFSARQFPNYSSELNVNALLLGDSALYLCASSLVAGALEQYFGPGTRLTVT.

This clonotype was seen more than once but under ten times. The genes are TRBV15 and TRBJ2-2, with D perhaps matching TRBD2 (5 bases). The germline gives CDR1 LNHNV, CDR2 YYDKDF (reference sequence). V gave up 3 bases and J gave up 4 bases, with 12 bases separating them. The CDR3 has 15 residues. The CDR3 sequence is CATSREAAVTGELFF. DNA for the CDR3: TGTGCCACCAGCAGGGAGGCCGCCGTCACCGGGGAGCTGTTTTTT.

In this sample, this clonotype turned up a few times. J is TRBJ1-2 and V is TRBV7-2, with a weak D call TRBD1 (6 bases). CDR1 and CDR2 (germline): SGHTA, FQGNSA. V lost 0 bases to trimming and J lost 5 bases, with 10 bases between them. The CDR3 is made up of 14 amino acids. The CDR3 sequence: CASSLADSKYGYTF. The CDR3 bases are TGTGCCAGCAGCTTAGCGGACAGTAAATATGGCTACACCTTC.

The rearrangement links TRBV19 to TRBJ1-5; unclear D gene. V gave up 0 bases and J gave up 6 bases, with 6 bases separating them. Germline V gene sequence: CDR1 LNHDA, CDR2 SQIVND (reference sequence). The CDR3 totals 13 residues. CDR3 coding DNA: TGTGCCAGTAGTATAGAGAGGCTTCAGCCCCAGCATTTT. This encodes CASSIERLQPQHF.

There are a few counts of this clonotype. This chain links TRBV7-9 with TRBJ2-3; 11 positions agree with TRBD2. The germline V gene encodes CDR1 SEHNR and CDR2 FQNEAQ (reference sequence). This CDR3 contains 18 residues. With 5 bases clipped from V and 2 bases from J, the junction kept 12 bases outside the gene matches. DNA for the CDR3: TGTGCCAGCAGCCCGAGGGGGGAGACTAGCGGGGCCACAGATACGCAGTATTTT. It specifies CASSPRGETSGATDTQYF. Complete variable domain (other parts from reference TRBV7-9 and TRBJ2-3): DTGVSQNPRHKITKRGQNVTFRCDPISEHNRLYWYRQTLGQGPEFLTYFQNEAQLEKSRLLSDRFSAERPKGSFSTLEIQRTEQGDSAMYLCASSPRGETSGATDTQYFGPGTRLTVL.

This clonotype came up a few times. The DNA of the CDR3 is TGTGCCAGCAGCCAAGATGGGAGCGGAGGTGGGGCTGGGACCCAGTACTTC. It translates to CASSQDGSGGGAGTQYF. The rearrangement uses TRBV3-1 and TRBJ2-5, with D perhaps matching TRBD1 or TRBD2 (5 bases each). This CDR3 has 17 amino acids. Germline V gives CDR1 LGHDT, CDR2 YNNKEL (reference sequence). V lost 0 bases, J lost 7 bases, and 21 bases lay in between.

The V gene is TRBV19, the J gene TRBJ2-1; the D gene is possibly TRBD1 (5 bases). Germline-derived CDR1 and CDR2 are LNHDA and SQIVND (reference sequence). The CDR3 has 15 amino acids. V shed 5 bases and J shed 4 bases, with 15 bases lying between them. Here the CDR3 DNA reads TGTGCCAGTAGTTTTGCAGGGCTGGGTTACAATGAGCAGTTCTTC. It translates to CASSFAGLGYNEQFF.

On this clonotype itself: A much larger clone differs by one base, so this may be a read error. The V and J genes are TRBV6-1 and TRBJ2-1, with D possibly being TRBD1 (6 bases). V lost 4 bases, J lost 6 bases, and 22 bases lay in between. This CDR3 is built from 17 residues. The germline V gene has CDR1 MNHNS and CDR2 SASEGT. The DNA of the CDR3 is TGTGCCAGCAGTGGGACGACAGGAAAGAAGAGCTGCAATGAGCAGTTCTTC. Protein sequence: CASSGTTGKKSCNEQFF.